These 32 T cell receptor beta chains were sequenced from one sample in a study of post-analysis software for immune sequencing data. Unique molecular identifiers featured in each of the TCR beta cDNA libraries. TCRdb analysed the PCR reads with MiXCR anew, one entry per CDR3 protein. The sample gives about 160,000 distinct CDR3 sequences, roughly 34% of which show up once; 25% to 35% is in the top ten. The starting material was blood, obtained after autologous hematopoietic stem cell transplantation. These receptors were obtained from a girl aged 10 to 17 with multiple sclerosis.

The J gene is TRBJ2-7, the V gene TRBV10-3; 13 bases align to TRBD2. The CDR3 runs 16 residues. The V segment lost 0 bases and the J segment 3 bases; nucleotides outside the gene matches: 2. Germline V gives CDR1 ENHRY, CDR2 SYGVKD. The CDR3 spells CAISESGLAGIYEQYF. CDR3 coding DNA: TGTGCCATCAGTGAGTCGGGACTAGCGGGAATCTACGAGCAGTACTTC.

There are a few counts of this clonotype. The chain has TRBV7-2 and TRBJ2-1, with no clear D. CDR1 and CDR2 from the germline V gene are SGHTA and FQGNSA. This CDR3 spans 15 amino acids. Trimming stripped 3 bases from V and 1 base from J, with 10 bases between. CDR3 region: CASSFGTRSYNEQFF. CDR3 bases: TGTGCCAGCAGCTTTGGCACCAGATCCTACAATGAGCAGTTCTTC.

The DNA of the CDR3 is TGTGCCAGCAGTTTTGGACGGAAAGAGACCCAGTACTTC. Translation gives CASSFGRKETQYF. This sequence joins TRBV28 and TRBJ2-5, with D uncertain. V lost 3 bases to trimming and J lost 3 bases, with 8 bases between them. The CDR3 loop spans 13 amino acids. Germline assignment: CDR1 MDHEN and CDR2 SYDVKM.

The V call is TRBV14, the J call TRBJ2-7; 9 positions match TRBD2. The CDR3 runs to 19 residues. Per the germline V gene, CDR1 is SGHDN and CDR2 is FVKESK. The junction had 14 bases not matched to a gene; V was cut back by 1 base and J by 1 base. CDR3 in DNA: TGTGCCAGCAGCCAAGGGGTCCCTAGCGGGAAAAAAAAATCCTACGAGCAGTACTTC. Translation gives CASSQGVPSGKKKSYEQYF.

The rearrangement uses TRBV5-1 and TRBJ2-5; 9 bases match TRBD2. The V gene's germline CDR1 is SGHRS and CDR2 YFSETQ. The length of the CDR3 is 15 residues. V lost 3 bases and J lost 2; bases outside the gene matches: 5. The CDR3 loop reads CASSWGAGGQETQYF. The DNA of the CDR3 is TGCGCCAGCAGCTGGGGAGCGGGGGGACAAGAGACCCAGTACTTC.

The chain couples TRBV11-2 to TRBJ2-5; 12 bases map to TRBD2. The closer fit of TRBJ2-7 to the DNA end suggests the J call may be wrong. CDR1 and CDR2 (germline): SGHAT, FQNNGV. The CDR3 loop spans 14 amino acids. CDR3 sequence reads: CASNTGTSGHEQYF. The CDR3 DNA reads TGTGCCAGCAACACCGGGACTAGCGGGCACGAGCAGTACTTC.

The chain links TRBV27 to TRBJ2-4; 13 positions match TRBD2. The DNA end favors TRBJ2-7, so the J call may be wrong. Per the germline V gene, CDR1 is MNHEY and CDR2 is SMNVEV (reference sequence). This CDR3 has 14 residues. This CDR3 reads CASSPGLAGLEQYF. DNA of the CDR3: TGTGCCAGCTCACCGGGACTAGCGGGACTCGAGCAGTACTTC.

J is TRBJ2-3 and V is TRBV5-1, with D perhaps given as TRBD1 or TRBD2 (5 bases each). Germline CDR1 SGHRS, CDR2 YFSETQ. This CDR3 is 15 amino acids long. Deletions cut 0 bases from V and 1 base from J, with 9 bases between. In DNA, the CDR3 is TGCGCCAGCAGCTTGGGGCCGGGACGCACAGATACGCAGTATTTT. Its translation: CASSLGPGRTDTQYF.

This sequence joins TRBV2 and TRBJ2-1, with D unresolved. CDR1 is SNHLY and CDR2 is FYNNEI in the germline V gene. This CDR3 is 14 amino acids long. Deletions cut 1 base from V and 7 bases from J, with 11 bases between. The CDR3 nucleotides are TGTGCCAGCAGTGAAGGTCCTAGTCTGAATGAGCAGTTCTTC. Amino acids: CASSEGPSLNEQFF.

This rearrangement joins TRBV6-2 or TRBV6-3 to TRBJ2-7; the D gene is possibly TRBD1 (5 bases). The V end lost 5 bases, the J end lost 0 bases, and 11 bases lay between the germline ends. CDR3 length: 14 residues. CDR1 is MNHEY, CDR2 SVGEGT, per germline. CDR3 DNA sequence: TGTGCCAGCAGTCCCGTGGGGCTCTCCTACGAGCAGTACTTC. It is translated as CASSPVGLSYEQYF.

The V gene is TRBV12-3 or TRBV12-4, the J gene TRBJ2-5; D not resolved. V lost 2 bases, J lost 3 bases, and 10 bases lay in between. There are 14 residues in the CDR3. For the CDR3, the DNA is TGTGCCAGCAGTTTATCCTCCTTAAAAGAGACCCAGTACTTC. Translating gives CASSLSSLKETQYF.

This clonotype occurred a few times. CDR3 protein: CSVEDLTNQETQYF. CDR3 in DNA: TGCAGCGTTGAAGATCTAACAAACCAAGAGACCCAGTACTTC. V usage is TRBV29-1 and J usage is TRBJ2-5; D gene unclear. V was clipped by 0 bases and J by 0 bases, with 8 bases between them. The CDR3 length is 14 residues. Per the germline V gene, CDR1 is SQVTM and CDR2 is ANQGSEA.

The gene calls are TRBV5-1 and TRBJ2-7; TRBD2 agrees at 11 bases. V trimming: 0 bases; J trimming: 4 bases; junction bases outside the gene matches: 3. The CDR3 totals 15 residues. Germline assignment: CDR1 SGHRS and CDR2 YFSETQ. CDR3 DNA sequence: TGCGCCAGCAGCTTGGAACTAGCGGGAGTATACGAGCAGTACTTC. This sequence encodes CASSLELAGVYEQYF. Together with reference TRBV5-1 and TRBJ2-7, the CDR3 gives the full variable domain: KAGVTQTPRYLIKTRGQQVTLSCSPISGHRSVSWYQQTPGQGLQFLFEYFSETQRNKGNFPGRFSGRQFSNSRSEMNVSTLELGDSALYLCASSLELAGVYEQYFGPGTRLTVT.

The table lists this clonotype with a few counts. V gene TRBV12-3 or TRBV12-4 combines with J gene TRBJ2-7; the match to TRBD2 covers 9 bases. The CDR3 loop spans 17 amino acids. The ends lost 0 bases at V and 4 bases at J; junction bases unmatched: 10. The CDR3 is CASSLARGLAGRYEQYF. The CDR3 bases are TGTGCCAGCAGTTTAGCGCGGGGGCTAGCGGGGAGATACGAGCAGTACTTC.

The table lists this clonotype with a count of one. Being one base from a much bigger clone, this may be a read error. V gene TRBV20-1 combines with J gene TRBJ2-1, with D hard to call. The germline V gene encodes CDR1 DFQATT and CDR2 SNEGSKA (reference sequence). The CDR3 has 12 amino acids. With 3 bases removed from V and 9 bases from J, the gap between germline ends came to 12 bases. The CDR3 nucleotides are TGCAGTGCTAGTAAATCACGGTTTGAGCAGTTCTTC. This translates into CSASKSRFEQFF.

The chain uses TRBV7-2 and TRBJ2-3; D is ambiguous. V was pared by 2 bases and J by 2 bases, with 8 bases between. The CDR3 covers 14 residues. Germline V gene lookup returns CDR1 SGHTA and CDR2 FQGNSA. The CDR3 here is CASSLRVFTDTQYF. CDR3 coding DNA: TGTGCCAGCAGCTTACGGGTGTTCACAGATACGCAGTATTTT.

This clonotype was seen a handful of times. The rearrangement uses TRBV11-2 and TRBJ2-5, with unresolved D. Trimming took off 5 bases at V and 5 bases at J, with 24 bases between the two ends. The CDR3 is 17 residues long. Per the germline V gene, CDR1 is SGHAT and CDR2 is FQNNGV. CDR3 coding DNA: TGTGCCAGCAGCCCCAGACGGGCGTCACTGGAGAGGGAGACCCAGTACTTC. Translating gives CASSPRRASLERETQYF.

The chain couples TRBV20-1 to TRBJ1-5; TRBD1 might be the D (5 bases). Trimming took off 6 bases at V and 2 bases at J, with 14 bases between the two ends. CDR3 length equals 14 residues. CDR1 is DFQATT, CDR2 SNEGSKA, per germline (reference sequence). The DNA of the CDR3 is TGCAGTGCCCGGCTAGGGGCGGGCAATCAGCCCCAGCATTTT. It specifies CSARLGAGNQPQHF.

A few counts support this clonotype. V gene TRBV20-1 combines with J gene TRBJ2-5; D is perhaps TRBD2 (6 bases). With 5 bases removed from V and 2 bases from J, the gap between germline ends came to 15 bases. The CDR3 spans 14 residues. The germline V gene encodes CDR1 DFQATT and CDR2 SNEGSKA (reference sequence). Here the CDR3 reads CSAPLLANQETQYF. The DNA of the CDR3 is TGCAGTGCTCCCCTCCTAGCGAATCAAGAGACCCAGTACTTC.

This clonotype was recorded a few times. V and J are TRBV11-2 and TRBJ2-5, with 10 bases aligning to TRBD2. From germline, CDR1 is SGHAT and CDR2 FQNNGV. This CDR3 has 14 amino acids. Trimming removed 5 bases from V and 6 bases from J; junction bases left unmatched: 6. The CDR3 sequence: CASSPLAGEQTQYF. CDR3 in DNA: TGTGCCAGCAGCCCGCTAGCGGGAGAGCAGACCCAGTACTTC.

As regards this clonotype: It may be a read error: a sequence one base away is much more abundant. V is TRBV11-2 and J is TRBJ2-7; TRBD2 agrees at 11 bases. CDR1 is SGHAT and CDR2 is FQNNGV in the germline V gene. The CDR3 extends over 17 amino acids. V shed 2 bases, J shed 7 bases, and the junction held 13 bases outside the gene matches. The CDR3 loop is CASSLRTRSSGRNEQYF. CDR3 DNA sequence: TGTGCCAGCAGCTTAAGGACCCGCTCTAGCGGGAGGAATGAGCAGTACTTC.

This clonotype occurred many times. V gene TRBV20-1 combines with J gene TRBJ2-1; D is perhaps TRBD1 (5 bases). The CDR3 runs to 14 residues. Per the germline V gene, CDR1 is DFQATT and CDR2 is SNEGSKA (reference sequence). V was pared by 3 bases and J by 0 bases, with 9 bases between. The CDR3 here is CSARGHLSYNEQFF. Here the CDR3 DNA reads TGCAGTGCTAGGGGGCACCTCTCCTACAATGAGCAGTTCTTC.

This clonotype was observed a few times. The CDR3, as DNA: TGCAGTGCTAGAGATCTGGGGGCTTATAATTCACCCCTCCACTTT. Translated, it gives CSARDLGAYNSPLHF. This chain uses TRBV20-1 with TRBJ1-6; D may be TRBD1 (6 bases). The CDR3 is 15 amino acids. Germline V gene data show CDR1 as DFQATT and CDR2 as SNEGSKA (reference sequence). Between the trimmed V and J ends, which lost 0 bases and 4 bases, there was a span of 10 bases.

CDR3 loop: CASRLNHLPYNEQFF. The CDR3 region has the DNA TGTGCCAGCCGACTAAATCATCTCCCCTACAATGAGCAGTTCTTC. The gene calls are TRBV6-5 and TRBJ2-1, with D tentatively TRBD2 (5 bases). V dropped 8 bases and J dropped 2 bases, with 16 bases sitting between them. CDR3 length equals 15 residues. The germline CDR1 and CDR2 sequences are MNHEY and SVGAGI.

This clonotype has just a few counts. The chain employs TRBV7-9 and TRBJ2-1; D unclear. V shed 0 bases and J shed 1 base, with 13 bases lying between them. This CDR3 contains 17 residues. Per the germline V gene, CDR1 is SEHNR and CDR2 is FQNEAQ (reference sequence). CDR3 in DNA: TGTGCCAGCAGCTTAGCTGGGCCATCACGGTCCTACAATGAGCAGTTCTTC. Amino acid sequence: CASSLAGPSRSYNEQFF.

A few counts support this clonotype. The CDR3 here is CASSLAGTGVRNQPQHF. The CDR3 DNA reads as TGCGCCAGCAGCTTGGCCGGGACAGGGGTTCGCAATCAGCCCCAGCATTTT. The chain recombines TRBV5-1 with TRBJ1-5, with 10 bases fitting TRBD1. Losses at the gene ends were 0 bases for V and 2 bases for J; bases not matched to a gene: 5. Germline CDR1 and CDR2: SGHRS and YFSETQ. CDR3 size: 17 residues.

This clonotype was counted at least ten times. J is TRBJ2-3 and V is TRBV3-1; D unclear. Germline V gene sequence: CDR1 LGHDT, CDR2 YNNKEL (reference sequence). Trimming cost V 2 bases and J 2 bases, with 11 bases left between them. This CDR3 is 15 amino acids long. For the CDR3, the DNA is TGTGCCAGCAGCCAATTGGCAGGCTCCACAGATACGCAGTATTTT. Protein product: CASSQLAGSTDTQYF.

This clonotype was found a few times. The chain links TRBV27 to TRBJ2-6; D unclear. CDR1 and CDR2 (germline): MNHEY, SMNVEV (reference sequence). V lost 6 bases and J 2 bases, leaving 14 bases between the germline ends. This CDR3 region has 16 residues. The CDR3 sequence: CASRPRPTAGANVLTF. As DNA, the CDR3 is TGTGCCAGCAGGCCCAGACCAACAGCTGGGGCCAACGTCCTGACTTTC. The full variable domain, completed using reference TRBV27 and TRBJ2-6, is EAQVTQNPRYLITVTGKKLTVTCSQNMNHEYMSWYRQDPGLGLRQIYYSMNVEVTDKGDVPEGYKVSRKEKRNFPLILESPSPNQTSLYFCASRPRPTAGANVLTFGAGSRLTVL.

This clonotype has a handful of counts. The chain joins TRBV3-1 to TRBJ2-7; D is unresolved. The CDR3 is made up of 13 amino acids. Germline V gene sequence: CDR1 LGHDT, CDR2 YNNKEL (reference sequence). V was shortened by 4 bases and J by 0 bases, with 7 bases between the two germline ends. The CDR3 coding sequence is TGTGCCAGCAGCCGACTTGTCTCCTACGAGCAGTACTTC. As protein: CASSRLVSYEQYF.

Worth noting for this clonotype: Compared with germline, one end of the junction differs, possibly owing to a read error. The genes are TRBV12-3 or TRBV12-4 and TRBJ1-5; 9 bases agree with TRBD1. CDR3 length: 14 amino acids. This CDR3 reads CASSYRGPNLPQHF. The CDR3 DNA reads TGTGCCAGCAGTTACAGGGGGCCGAATCTGCCCCAGCATTTT.

The V gene is TRBV20-1, the J gene TRBJ2-1; weak D call: TRBD2 (6 bases). The J call may be wrong; the DNA end is better matched by TRBJ2-7. The CDR3 is made up of 15 amino acids. The germline CDR1 and CDR2 sequences are DFQATT and SNEGSKA (reference sequence). The CDR3 region has the DNA TGCAGTACCAATTCCCCCGCTAGCGTTAGTAATGAGCAGTACTTC. Translating gives CSTNSPASVSNEQYF.

The chain is built from TRBV7-2 and TRBJ1-1; D is possibly TRBD1 (5 bases). Germline V CDR1 and CDR2: SGHTA, FQGNSA. The ends were cut back, 5 bases at V and 0 bases at J, with 16 bases in the middle. This CDR3 is 16 amino acids long. For the CDR3, the DNA is TGTGCCAGCAGCCTAAATCCGGGACCGCTGAACACTGAAGCTTTCTTT. Residues: CASSLNPGPLNTEAFF.